This record concerns one T cell receptor (beta chain) sequence. Enrolment of Seattle patients took place during active infection, and they were followed longitudinally. Trimming took 0 bases from V and 6 from J; bases not matched to a gene: 5. The CDR3 is made up of 14 amino acids. Looked up from germline, CDR1 is SGHDT and CDR2 is YYEEEE. The protocol was immunoSEQ multiplex PCR, while the TCRdb copy is restricted to in-frame clones and leaves out a portion. The repertoire has almost 200,000 clones, roughly 83% of them found once; the top ten carry around 6%. These data originate in a study of blood T cell repertoires in COVID-19. Overall study: Donors in the United States, Italy and Spain gave samples during acute or convalescent COVID-19.

The sequence derives from a woman aged 40 to 49 with COVID-19, enrolled during active disease. The gene calls are TRBV5-6 and TRBJ2-5; TRBD1 agrees at 7 bases. Sequenced sample: peripheral blood. CDR3 in DNA: TGTGCCAGCAGCTTGGGACAGGGTAGAAAGACCCAGTACTTC. It encodes CASSLGQGRKTQYF.